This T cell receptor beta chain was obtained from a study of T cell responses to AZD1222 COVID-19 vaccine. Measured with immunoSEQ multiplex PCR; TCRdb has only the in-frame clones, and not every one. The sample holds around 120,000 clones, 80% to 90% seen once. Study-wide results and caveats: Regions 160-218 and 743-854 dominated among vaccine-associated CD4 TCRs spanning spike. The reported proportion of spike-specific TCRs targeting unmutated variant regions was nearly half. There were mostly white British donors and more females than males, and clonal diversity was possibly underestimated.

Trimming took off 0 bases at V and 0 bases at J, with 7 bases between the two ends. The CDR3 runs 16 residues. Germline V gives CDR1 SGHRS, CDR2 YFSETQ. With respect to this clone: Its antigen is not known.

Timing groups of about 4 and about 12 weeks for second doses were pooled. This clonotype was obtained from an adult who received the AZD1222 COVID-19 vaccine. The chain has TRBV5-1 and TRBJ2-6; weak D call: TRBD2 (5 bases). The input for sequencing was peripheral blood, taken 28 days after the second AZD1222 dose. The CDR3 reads CASSLAAGSGANVLTF. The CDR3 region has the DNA TGCGCCAGCAGCTTGGCGGCGGGCTCTGGGGCCAACGTCCTGACTTTC.